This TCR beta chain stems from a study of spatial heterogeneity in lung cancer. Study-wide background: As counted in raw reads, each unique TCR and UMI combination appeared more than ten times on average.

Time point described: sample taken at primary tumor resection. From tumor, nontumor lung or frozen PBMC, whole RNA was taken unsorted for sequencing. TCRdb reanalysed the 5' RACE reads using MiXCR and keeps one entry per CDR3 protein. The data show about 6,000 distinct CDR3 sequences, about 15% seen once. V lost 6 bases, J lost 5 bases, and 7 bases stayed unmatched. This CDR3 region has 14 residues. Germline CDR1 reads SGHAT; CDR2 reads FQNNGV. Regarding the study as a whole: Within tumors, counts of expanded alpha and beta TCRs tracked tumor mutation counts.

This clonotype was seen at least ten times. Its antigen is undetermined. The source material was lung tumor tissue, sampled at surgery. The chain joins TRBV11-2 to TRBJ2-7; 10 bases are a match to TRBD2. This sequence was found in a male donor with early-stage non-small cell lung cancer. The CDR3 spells CASSLAGVPHEQYF. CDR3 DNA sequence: TGTGCCAGCAGTCTAGCGGGAGTCCCCCACGAGCAGTACTTC.